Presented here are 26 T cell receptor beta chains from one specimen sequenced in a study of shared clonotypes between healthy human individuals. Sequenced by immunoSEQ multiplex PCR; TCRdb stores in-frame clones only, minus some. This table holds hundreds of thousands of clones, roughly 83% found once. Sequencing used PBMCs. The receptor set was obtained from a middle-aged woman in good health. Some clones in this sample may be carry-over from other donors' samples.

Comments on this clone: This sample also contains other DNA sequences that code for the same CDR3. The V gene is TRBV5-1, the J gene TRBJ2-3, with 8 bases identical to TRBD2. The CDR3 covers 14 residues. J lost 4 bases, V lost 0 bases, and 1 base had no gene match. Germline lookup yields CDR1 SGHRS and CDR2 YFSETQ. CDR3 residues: CASSLGAGADTQYF. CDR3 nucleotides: TGCGCCAGCAGCTTGGGAGCGGGAGCAGATACGCAGTATTTT.

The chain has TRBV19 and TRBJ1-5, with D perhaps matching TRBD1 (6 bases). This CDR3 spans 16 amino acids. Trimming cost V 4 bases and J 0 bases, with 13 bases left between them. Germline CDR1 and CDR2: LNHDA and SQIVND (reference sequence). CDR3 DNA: TGTGCCAGTAGTAAGCGACAGGCTAATAGCAATCAGCCCCAGCATTTT. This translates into CASSKRQANSNQPQHF.

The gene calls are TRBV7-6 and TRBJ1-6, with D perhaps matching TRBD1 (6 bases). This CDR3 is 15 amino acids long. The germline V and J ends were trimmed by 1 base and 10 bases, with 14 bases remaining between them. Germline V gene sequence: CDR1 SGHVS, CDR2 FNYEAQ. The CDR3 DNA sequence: TGTGCCAGCAGCTTAGAGTGGGGGGCTGGCTCACCCCTCCACTTT. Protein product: CASSLEWGAGSPLHF.

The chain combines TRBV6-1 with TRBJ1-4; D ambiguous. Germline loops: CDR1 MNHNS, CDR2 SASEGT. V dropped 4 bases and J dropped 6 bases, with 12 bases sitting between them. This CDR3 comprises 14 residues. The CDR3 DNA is TGTGCCAGCAGTGGGCGGGGAGCGGATGAAAAACTGTTTTTT. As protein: CASSGRGADEKLFF.

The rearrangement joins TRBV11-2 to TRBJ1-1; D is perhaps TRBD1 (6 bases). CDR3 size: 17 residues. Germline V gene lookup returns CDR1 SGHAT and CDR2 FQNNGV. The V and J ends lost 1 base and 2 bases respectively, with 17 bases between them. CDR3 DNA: TGTGCCAGCAGCTTAGGGAGGGGGGGACGGCGTAACACTGAAGCTTTCTTT. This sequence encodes CASSLGRGGRRNTEAFF.

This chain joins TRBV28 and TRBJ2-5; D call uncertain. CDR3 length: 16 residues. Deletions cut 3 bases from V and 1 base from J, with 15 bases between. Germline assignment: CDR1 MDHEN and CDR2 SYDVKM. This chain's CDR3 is CASSFLSRRLQETQYF. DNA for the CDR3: TGTGCCAGCAGTTTTCTTTCTCGTAGACTCCAAGAGACCCAGTACTTC. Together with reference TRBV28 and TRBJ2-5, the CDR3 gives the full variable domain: DVKVTQSSRYLVKRTGEKVFLECVQDMDHENMFWYRQDPGLGLRLIYFSYDVKMKEKGDIPEGYSVSREKKERFSLILESASTNQTSMYLCASSFLSRRLQETQYFGPGTRLLVL.

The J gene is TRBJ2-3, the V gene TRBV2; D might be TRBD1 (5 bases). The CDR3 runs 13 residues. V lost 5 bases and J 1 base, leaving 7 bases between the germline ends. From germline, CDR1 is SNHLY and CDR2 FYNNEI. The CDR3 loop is CASSLGRTDTQYF. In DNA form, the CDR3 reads TGTGCCAGCAGTTTGGGGCGCACAGATACGCAGTATTTT.

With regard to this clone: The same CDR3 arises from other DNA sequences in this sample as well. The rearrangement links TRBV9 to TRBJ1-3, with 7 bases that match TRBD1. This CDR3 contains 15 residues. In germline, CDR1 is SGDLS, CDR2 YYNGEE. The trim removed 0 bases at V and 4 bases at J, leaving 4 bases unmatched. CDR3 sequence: CASSVEGARGNTIYF. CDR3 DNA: TGTGCCAGCAGCGTAGAGGGGGCAAGAGGAAACACCATATATTTT.

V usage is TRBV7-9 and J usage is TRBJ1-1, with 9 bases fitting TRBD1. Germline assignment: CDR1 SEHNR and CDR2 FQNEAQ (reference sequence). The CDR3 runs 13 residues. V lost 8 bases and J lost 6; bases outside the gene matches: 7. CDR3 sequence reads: CASATGGFSEAFF. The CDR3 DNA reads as TGTGCCAGCGCGACAGGGGGTTTCTCTGAAGCTTTCTTT.

This CDR3 is CAGRTDQNTGELFF. The CDR3 DNA reads TGTGCCGGGCGGACCGACCAAAACACCGGGGAGCTGTTTTTT. The chain is built from TRBV30 and TRBJ2-2; no clear D gene. Germline CDR1 and CDR2: GTSNPN and SVGIG (reference sequence). V was clipped by 8 bases and J by 2 bases, with 15 bases between them. There are 14 residues in the CDR3.

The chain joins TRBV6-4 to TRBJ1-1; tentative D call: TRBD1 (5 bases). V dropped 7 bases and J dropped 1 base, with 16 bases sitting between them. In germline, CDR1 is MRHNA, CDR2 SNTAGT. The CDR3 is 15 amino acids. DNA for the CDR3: TGTGCCAGCAAAACGAAGGGACCCGGGAACACTGAAGCTTTCTTT. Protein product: CASKTKGPGNTEAFF.

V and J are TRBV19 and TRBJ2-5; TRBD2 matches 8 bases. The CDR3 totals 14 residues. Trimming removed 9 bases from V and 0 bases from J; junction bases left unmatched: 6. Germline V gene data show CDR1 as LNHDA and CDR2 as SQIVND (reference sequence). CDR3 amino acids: CASSGGRYQETQYF. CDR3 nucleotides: TGTGCCAGCAGTGGCGGGAGGTACCAAGAGACCCAGTACTTC.

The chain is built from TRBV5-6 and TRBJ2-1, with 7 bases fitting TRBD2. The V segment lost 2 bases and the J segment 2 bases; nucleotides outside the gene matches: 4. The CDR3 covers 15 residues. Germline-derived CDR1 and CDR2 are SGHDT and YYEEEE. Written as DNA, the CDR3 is TGTGCCAGCAGCTTAAGGAGCGGGACCTACAATGAGCAGTTCTTC. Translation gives CASSLRSGTYNEQFF.

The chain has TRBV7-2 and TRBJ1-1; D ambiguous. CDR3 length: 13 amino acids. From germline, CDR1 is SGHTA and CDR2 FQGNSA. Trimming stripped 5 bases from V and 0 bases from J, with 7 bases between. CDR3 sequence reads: CASSDGLNTEAFF. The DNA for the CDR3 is TGTGCCAGCAGCGACGGTTTGAACACTGAAGCTTTCTTT.

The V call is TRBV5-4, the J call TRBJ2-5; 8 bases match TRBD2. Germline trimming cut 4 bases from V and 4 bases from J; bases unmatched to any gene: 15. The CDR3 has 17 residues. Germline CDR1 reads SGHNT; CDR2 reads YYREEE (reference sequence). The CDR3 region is CASSGSQSSGWLETQYF. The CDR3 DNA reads TGTGCCAGCAGCGGGAGTCAATCTAGCGGGTGGCTAGAGACCCAGTACTTC.

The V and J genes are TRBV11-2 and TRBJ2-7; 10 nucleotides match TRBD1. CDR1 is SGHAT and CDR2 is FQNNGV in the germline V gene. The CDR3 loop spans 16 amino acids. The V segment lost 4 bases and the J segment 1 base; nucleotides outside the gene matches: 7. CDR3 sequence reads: CASSWTGGGMSYEQYF. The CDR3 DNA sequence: TGTGCCAGCAGCTGGACAGGGGGAGGGATGTCCTACGAGCAGTACTTC.

CDR3 in DNA: TGTGCCAGCAGAATAGACAGGACGAACACCGGGGAGCTGTTTTTT. It is translated as CASRIDRTNTGELFF. This chain uses TRBV2 with TRBJ2-2; D is possibly TRBD1 (6 bases). The CDR3 is 15 residues long. Germline CDR1 and CDR2: SNHLY and FYNNEI. V lost 6 bases to trimming and J lost 0 bases, with 11 bases between them.

CDR3 amino acids: CASSLRGGETQYF. The CDR3 coding sequence is TGTGCCAGCAGCTTACGTGGTGGAGAGACCCAGTACTTC. V is TRBV7-3 and J is TRBJ2-5, with D unresolved. Germline V gives CDR1 SGHTA, CDR2 FQGTGA. V gave up 2 bases and J gave up 4 bases, with 8 bases separating them. The CDR3 sequence is 13 residues long.

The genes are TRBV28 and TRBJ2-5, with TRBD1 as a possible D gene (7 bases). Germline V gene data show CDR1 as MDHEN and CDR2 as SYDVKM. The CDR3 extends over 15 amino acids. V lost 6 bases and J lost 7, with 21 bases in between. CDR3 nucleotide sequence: TGTGCCAGCAGCCGGGACAGCGCAGGAGGGGCGACCCAGTACTTC. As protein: CASSRDSAGGATQYF. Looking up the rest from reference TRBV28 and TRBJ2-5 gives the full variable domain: DVKVTQSSRYLVKRTGEKVFLECVQDMDHENMFWYRQDPGLGLRLIYFSYDVKMKEKGDIPEGYSVSREKKERFSLILESASTNQTSMYLCASSRDSAGGATQYFGPGTRLLVL.

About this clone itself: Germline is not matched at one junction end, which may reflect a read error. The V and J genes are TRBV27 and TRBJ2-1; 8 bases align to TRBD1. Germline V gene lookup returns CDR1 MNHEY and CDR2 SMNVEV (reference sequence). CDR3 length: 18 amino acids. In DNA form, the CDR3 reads TGTGCCAGCAGTTTTACCCCCAACCCGGGACAGGCCTATAATGAGCAGTTCTTC. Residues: CASSFTPNPGQAYNEQFF.

The CDR3 region is CASSTTVMNTEAFF. CDR3 DNA sequence: TGTGCCAGTAGTACGACGGTGATGAACACTGAAGCTTTCTTT. This chain links TRBV19 with TRBJ1-1; no firm D call. Germline values: CDR1 LNHDA, CDR2 SQIVND (reference sequence). V gave up 4 bases and J gave up 0 bases, with 9 bases separating them. The CDR3 covers 14 residues.

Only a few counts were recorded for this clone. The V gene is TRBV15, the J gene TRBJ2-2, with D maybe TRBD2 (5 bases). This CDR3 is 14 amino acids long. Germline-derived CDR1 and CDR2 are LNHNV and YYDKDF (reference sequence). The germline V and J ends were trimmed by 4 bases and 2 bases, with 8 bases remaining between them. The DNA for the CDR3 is TGTGCCACCAGCATCTGGACTAACACCGGGGAGCTGTTTTTT. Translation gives CATSIWTNTGELFF. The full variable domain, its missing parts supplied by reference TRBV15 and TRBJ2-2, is DAMVIQNPRYQVTQFGKPVTLSCSQTLNHNVMYWYQQKSSQAPKLLFHYYDKDFNNEADTPDNFQSRRPNTSFCFLDIRSPGLGDTAMYLCATSIWTNTGELFFGEGSRLTVL.

Written as DNA, the CDR3 is TGTGCCAGCAGCAAAGTCGGACAGGGAGGCTACGAGCAGTACTTC. It is translated as CASSKVGQGGYEQYF. V gene TRBV21-1 combines with J gene TRBJ2-7; the table's TRBD1 call for D was not verified on the DNA. TRBV21-1 is a pseudogene locus. CDR3 length: 15 residues.

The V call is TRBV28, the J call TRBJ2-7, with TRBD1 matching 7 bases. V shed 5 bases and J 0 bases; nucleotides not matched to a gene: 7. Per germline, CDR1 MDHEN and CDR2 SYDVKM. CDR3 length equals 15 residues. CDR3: CASSPPGQRSYEQYF. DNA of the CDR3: TGTGCCAGCAGTCCTCCGGGACAGCGCTCCTACGAGCAGTACTTC.

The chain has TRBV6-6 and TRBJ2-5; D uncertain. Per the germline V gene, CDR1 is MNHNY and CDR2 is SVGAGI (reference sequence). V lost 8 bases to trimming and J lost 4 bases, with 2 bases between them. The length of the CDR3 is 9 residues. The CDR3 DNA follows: TGTGCCAGCGTAGAGACCCAGTACTTC. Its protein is CASVETQYF.

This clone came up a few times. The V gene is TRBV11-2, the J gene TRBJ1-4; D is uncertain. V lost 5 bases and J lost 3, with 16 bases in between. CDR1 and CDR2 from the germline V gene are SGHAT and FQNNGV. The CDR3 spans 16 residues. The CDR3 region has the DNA TGTGCCAGCAGCCCGGGCCCGCGGCAAGCTAATGAAAAACTGTTTTTT. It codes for CASSPGPRQANEKLFF.